This T cell receptor beta chain was captured in a study of T cell responses to AZD1222 COVID-19 vaccine. Trimming took off 5 bases at V and 3 bases at J, with 13 bases between the two ends. The CDR3 length is 14 residues. Germline CDR1 reads MDHEN; CDR2 reads SYDVKM. TCRdb keeps only in-frame clones here, not all; method: immunoSEQ multiplex PCR. In the table there are 140,000 to 150,000 clones, over 90% of which are singletons. The V call is TRBV28, the J call TRBJ1-2, with D possibly matching TRBD1 (5 bases). The source material was peripheral blood, sampled on day 0 of AZD1222 vaccination. This TCR was recovered from an adult in good health. CDR3 residues: CASSAYGTDYGYTF. The DNA for the CDR3 is TGTGCCAGCAGTGCTTACGGGACTGACTATGGCTACACCTTC.